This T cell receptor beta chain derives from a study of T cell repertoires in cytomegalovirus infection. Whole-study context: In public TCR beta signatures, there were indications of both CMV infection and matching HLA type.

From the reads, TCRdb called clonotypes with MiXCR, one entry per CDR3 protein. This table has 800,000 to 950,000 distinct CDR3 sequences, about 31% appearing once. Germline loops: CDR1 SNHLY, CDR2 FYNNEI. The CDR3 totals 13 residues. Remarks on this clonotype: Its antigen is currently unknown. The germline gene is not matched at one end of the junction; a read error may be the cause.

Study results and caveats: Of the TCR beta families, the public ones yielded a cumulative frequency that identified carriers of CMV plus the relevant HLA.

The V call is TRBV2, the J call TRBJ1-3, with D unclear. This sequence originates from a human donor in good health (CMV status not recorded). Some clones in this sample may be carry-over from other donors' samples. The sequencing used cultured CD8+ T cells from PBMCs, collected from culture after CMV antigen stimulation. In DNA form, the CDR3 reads TGTGCCAGCACGGTAGCCTCTGGAAACTCCATATATTTT. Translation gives CASTVASGNSIYF. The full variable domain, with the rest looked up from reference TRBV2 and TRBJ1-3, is EPEVTQTPSHQVTQMGQEVILRCVPISNHLYFYWYRQILGQKVEFLVSFYNNEISEKSEIFDDQFSVERPDGSNFTLKIRSTKLEDSAMYFCASTVASGNSIYFGEGSWLTVV.